The sequence of this T cell receptor (beta chain) was determined in a study of long-term antiretroviral therapy in people with HIV. The CDR3 covers 16 residues. V was cut by 4 bases and J by 6 bases, with 20 bases left in between. CDR1 and CDR2 (germline): SGHTS, YDEGEE. The authors ran the immunoSEQ assay, v3.0, at survey level. Libraries were prepared by immunoSEQ multiplex PCR; TCRdb keeps only in-frame clonotypes and omits some of them. The sample contains about 35,000 clones, 94% of which appear only once. V usage is TRBV5-8 and J usage is TRBJ2-1; D not certain. This TCR came from a woman in her forties or fifties with HIV. This sample comprised unsorted PBMCs, obtained 4.1 years after starting antiretroviral therapy. CDR3 in DNA: TGTGCCAGCAGCCCCGTTAACCCTAAGTTACCCAATGAGCAGTTCTTC. Translation gives CASSPVNPKLPNEQFF.